Listed here are 20 T cell receptor beta chains from one sample, sequenced in a study of T cell changes during pregnancy in multiple sclerosis. TCRdb keeps only in-frame clones here, not all; method: immunoSEQ multiplex PCR. This sample yields about 32,000 clones, of which about nine tenths are seen a single time; around 10% belongs to the top ten. This material consisted of CD8+ T cells from peripheral blood mononuclear cells, taken in the third trimester of pregnancy. The receptors shown here come from a female donor with multiple sclerosis, enrolled in a pregnancy study.

This clone was observed a single time. CDR3 amino acids: CASSPPGQGGYEQYF. CDR3 sequence (DNA): TGCGCCAGCAGCCCGCCGGGACAGGGAGGCTACGAGCAGTACTTC. The V call is TRBV4-1, the J call TRBJ2-7; 9 positions agree with TRBD1. CDR1 and CDR2 (germline): MGHRA, YSYEKL. Germline trimming cut 4 bases from V and 3 bases from J; bases unmatched to any gene: 7. This CDR3 has 15 amino acids.

The chain is built from TRBV27 and TRBJ1-1, with 8 bases identical to TRBD1. Germline V gene data show CDR1 as MNHEY and CDR2 as SMNVEV (reference sequence). The CDR3 is 14 residues long. The V gene end was trimmed by 3 bases and the J gene end by 6 bases; junction bases not matched to a gene: 6. The chain's CDR3 is CASSFKGDRPEAFF. The CDR3 DNA is TGTGCCAGCAGTTTCAAGGGGGACAGGCCTGAAGCTTTCTTT.

The chain employs TRBV28 and TRBJ1-2; no clear D gene. V lost 6 bases and J 2 bases, leaving 16 bases between the germline ends. The CDR3 has 15 amino acids. Germline lookup yields CDR1 MDHEN and CDR2 SYDVKM. Written as DNA, the CDR3 is TGTGCCAGCAGAAACCCTCGGACTGGAAACTATGGCTACACCTTC. Translated, it gives CASRNPRTGNYGYTF.

This clone was recorded only once. The genes are TRBV27 and TRBJ2-1; 7 bases align to TRBD2. In germline, CDR1 is MNHEY, CDR2 SMNVEV (reference sequence). The CDR3 length is 15 residues. The trim removed 2 bases at V and 6 bases at J, leaving 7 bases unmatched. The chain's CDR3 is CASSLGGRVGNEQFF. In DNA, the CDR3 is TGTGCCAGCAGTTTAGGAGGGAGGGTCGGCAATGAGCAGTTCTTC.

This rearrangement joins TRBV7-9 to TRBJ1-5; D unresolved. The CDR3 spans 15 residues. V lost 5 bases, J lost 2 bases, and 13 bases lay in between. In germline, CDR1 is SEHNR, CDR2 FQNEAQ (reference sequence). Here the CDR3 reads CASSPSGVGNQPQHF. The CDR3 bases are TGTGCCAGCAGCCCCAGCGGCGTCGGCAATCAGCCCCAGCATTTT. Using reference TRBV7-9 and TRBJ1-5 for the parts outside the CDR3, the full variable domain is DTGVSQNPRHKITKRGQNVTFRCDPISEHNRLYWYRQTLGQGPEFLTYFQNEAQLEKSRLLSDRFSAERPKGSFSTLEIQRTEQGDSAMYLCASSPSGVGNQPQHFGDGTRLSIL.

The rearrangement links TRBV7-6 to TRBJ2-7, with a weak D call TRBD1 (7 bases). Germline V gene lookup returns CDR1 SGHVS and CDR2 FNYEAQ. Trimming removed 1 base at V and 3 bases at J, with 10 bases between. The CDR3 runs 14 residues. CDR3 sequence: CASSLGGDSYEQYF. CDR3 DNA sequence: TGTGCCAGCAGCTTAGGGGGGGACAGCTACGAGCAGTACTTC.

The chain joins TRBV27 to TRBJ2-2; no firm D call. This CDR3 has 16 amino acids. Between the trimmed V and J ends, which lost 8 bases and 4 bases, there was a span of 20 bases. Germline V gene lookup returns CDR1 MNHEY and CDR2 SMNVEV (reference sequence). The CDR3: CASAEAVAAGTGELFF. DNA of the CDR3: TGTGCCAGCGCCGAGGCAGTCGCTGCTGGCACCGGGGAGCTGTTTTTT.

The chain couples TRBV7-9 to TRBJ2-5; 7 bases match TRBD2. The CDR3 totals 14 residues. Germline V gene data show CDR1 as SEHNR and CDR2 as FQNEAQ (reference sequence). J lost 4 bases, V lost 1 base, and 3 bases had no gene match. CDR3 DNA: TGTGCCAGCAGCTTAGTAGGGGAGGGAGAGACCCAGTACTTC. Translating gives CASSLVGEGETQYF.

V and J are TRBV30 and TRBJ1-3; 12 positions agree with TRBD1. The length of the CDR3 is 17 residues. Germline CDR1 is GTSNPN and CDR2 is SVGIG (reference sequence). J lost 3 bases, V lost 3 bases, and 9 bases had no gene match. The CDR3 reads CAWSPGTGGDYGNTIYF. The CDR3 region has the DNA TGTGCCTGGAGCCCCGGGACAGGGGGCGACTATGGAAACACCATATATTTT.

This rearrangement joins TRBV6-6 to TRBJ2-5; no clear D. The CDR3 spans 12 residues. V was trimmed by 0 bases and J by 5 bases, leaving 4 bases between them. CDR1 is MNHNY, CDR2 SVGAGI, per germline (reference sequence). The CDR3 is CASSYSRETQYF. CDR3 DNA sequence: TGTGCCAGCAGTTACTCGCGGGAGACCCAGTACTTC.

This clone appeared a few times. The gene calls are TRBV19 and TRBJ1-5, with 7 bases lining up with TRBD1. Per the germline V gene, CDR1 is LNHDA and CDR2 is SQIVND (reference sequence). This CDR3 region has 14 residues. J lost 0 bases, V lost 10 bases, and 6 bases had no gene match. The CDR3 sequence is CATRTGFSNQPQHF. In DNA, the CDR3 is TGTGCCACCCGGACAGGCTTTAGCAATCAGCCCCAGCATTTT.

This clone was seen only once. This chain connects TRBV7-8 to TRBJ2-5; D remains ambiguous. The germline gives CDR1 SGHVS, CDR2 FQNEAQ. The CDR3 spans 13 residues. Trimming pared 3 bases from V and 5 bases from J, leaving 10 bases between. The CDR3 coding sequence is TGTGCCAGCAGCTTGCGCGGCCTGGAGACCCAGTACTTC. Residues: CASSLRGLETQYF.

This sequence joins TRBV2 and TRBJ2-1; no clear D gene. From germline, CDR1 is SNHLY and CDR2 FYNNEI. The CDR3 is 13 amino acids. Between the trimmed V and J ends, which lost 8 bases and 1 base, there was a span of 9 bases. CDR3: CASDPRSYNEQFF. The CDR3 coding sequence is TGTGCCAGCGACCCCAGGTCCTACAATGAGCAGTTCTTC. The variable domain in full, completed from reference TRBV2 and TRBJ2-1, reads EPEVTQTPSHQVTQMGQEVILRCVPISNHLYFYWYRQILGQKVEFLVSFYNNEISEKSEIFDDQFSVERPDGSNFTLKIRSTKLEDSAMYFCASDPRSYNEQFFGPGTRLTVL.

The V and J genes are TRBV16 and TRBJ2-7; TRBD2 agrees at 8 bases. V lost 5 bases, J lost 6 bases, and 9 bases stayed unmatched. The V gene's germline CDR1 is KGHSY and CDR2 FQNENV. The CDR3 totals 14 residues. The CDR3 loop is CASSAPGLGPEQYF. As DNA, the CDR3 is TGTGCCAGCAGCGCGCCGGGACTAGGGCCCGAGCAGTACTTC.

V is TRBV7-9 and J is TRBJ2-2, with D tentatively TRBD1 (6 bases). The CDR3 spans 16 residues. The germline CDR1 and CDR2 sequences are SEHNR and FQNEAQ (reference sequence). The V end lost 6 bases, the J end lost 6 bases, and 20 bases lay between the germline ends. Here the CDR3 DNA reads TGTGCCAGCAGTCCAACAGGGAATCTGTTAGCCGGGGAGCTGTTTTTT. Residues: CASSPTGNLLAGELFF.

The chain is built from TRBV27 and TRBJ2-5; 11 nucleotides match TRBD2. The CDR3 is made up of 15 amino acids. With 2 bases clipped from V and 2 bases from J, the junction kept 1 base outside the gene matches. Germline V gene data show CDR1 as MNHEY and CDR2 as SMNVEV (reference sequence). In nucleotides, the CDR3 is TGTGCCAGCAGTTTAACTAGCGGGGGACAAGAGACCCAGTACTTC. It encodes CASSLTSGGQETQYF.

The chain employs TRBV7-6 and TRBJ2-3; D is perhaps TRBD2 (5 bases). V was pared by 1 base and J by 0 bases, with 11 bases between. The CDR3 is made up of 16 amino acids. Germline CDR1 reads SGHVS; CDR2 reads FNYEAQ. In DNA, the CDR3 is TGTGCCAGCAGCTTAGAGGCGAGCGGTAGCACAGATACGCAGTATTTT. The encoded protein is CASSLEASGSTDTQYF.

The chain has TRBV28 and TRBJ2-7; 12 nucleotides agree with TRBD2. This CDR3 comprises 17 residues. V shed 6 bases, J shed 0 bases, and the junction held 9 bases outside the gene matches. Germline CDR1 is MDHEN and CDR2 is SYDVKM. Written as DNA, the CDR3 is TGTGCCAGCAGCAACCGACGGACTAGCGGGACCTCCTACGAGCAGTACTTC. Translating it yields CASSNRRTSGTSYEQYF.

CDR3 DNA: TGCAGCGTTGTTAGCGGGGGGCCCTACAATGAGCAGTTCTTC. This sequence encodes CSVVSGGPYNEQFF. The chain recombines TRBV29-1 with TRBJ2-1; 10 nucleotides match TRBD2. Germline trimming cut 4 bases from V and 2 bases from J; bases unmatched to any gene: 2. Per germline, CDR1 SQVTM and CDR2 ANQGSEA. This CDR3 is 14 amino acids long.

The chain uses TRBV28 and TRBJ1-1, with unresolved D. Germline V lookup: CDR1 MDHEN, CDR2 SYDVKM. This CDR3 is built from 11 residues. V lost 2 bases, J lost 10 bases, and 8 bases lay in between. The CDR3 loop reads CASSLMGGAFF. As DNA, the CDR3 is TGTGCCAGCAGTTTAATGGGAGGAGCTTTCTTT.